This T cell receptor beta chain was sequenced for a study of T cell repertoires in cytomegalovirus infection (dated by TCRdb to 2018 to 2020). At the level of the whole study: Because public TCR beta signatures pointed to carriage of CMV infection together with the matching HLA type, the HLA type of each donor mattered for the analysis.

Note on this clonotype: It has no known antigen specificity. Base qualities are not recorded, but no much larger clone differs from it by a single base.

The paper's findings and limits, for the study overall: The ex vivo response was dominated by HLA-C-restricted CMV-specific TCR beta clonotypes, which also provided the single most frequent clonotype in two of eight donors. Cumulative frequency of public TCR beta family members discriminated carriers of CMV infection plus the relevant HLA type in this cohort and an independent approximately 350-donor cohort.

Instrument used: Illumina HiSeq 1500. TCRdb reran the public reads through fastp at Q25 and MiXCR, keeping productive beta chains. Under each unique CDR3 protein, matching rows form one entry showing the most common genes and DNA. For this sample the table gives approximately 750,000 distinct CDR3 sequences, of which approximately 34% were detected only once. The ten largest make up 2.5% to 3.5% of the sample. The sequence was collected from a human donor in good health (CMV status not recorded). Some clones in this sample may be carry-over from other donors' samples. Sequencing was done on a sample of PBMCs.

CDR3 loop: CASSSSPGGAQYF. The DNA is TGTGCCAGTAGTAGTTCTCCGGGAGGGGCGCAGTATTTT. The sequence links TRBV19 to TRBJ2-3; TRBD2 fits 8 bases in the junction. The V end gives up 4 bases and the J end 10 bases, leaving 7 bases in the junction not matched to a gene. CDR1 and CDR2 are read off the germline V gene (reference sequence) as LNHDA and SQIVND. From the cysteine up to the phenylalanine, the CDR3 has a length of 13 residues. Solely the CDR3 DNA is kept, with 39 bases framed from the first base.